A single sample is the source of the 5 T cell receptor beta chains below, sequenced in a study of early T cells in non-severe SARS-CoV-2 infection. TCRdb used MiXCR to reprocess the 5' RACE reads, holding one entry per CDR3 protein. The data hold tens of thousands of distinct CDR3 sequences, with 13% observed a single time. Sample: whole blood. Source of these receptors: an adult who was a healthcare worker with PCR-confirmed SARS-CoV-2 infection or an uninfected control (not recorded which).

Many counts were recorded for this clonotype. The V gene is TRBV29-1, the J gene TRBJ2-5; 8 nucleotides match TRBD1. The CDR3 totals 12 residues. The V segment lost 6 bases and the J segment 0 bases; nucleotides outside the gene matches: 0. Germline V gene data show CDR1 as SQVTM and CDR2 as ANQGSEA. CDR3 nucleotide sequence: TGCAGCGTGGGACAGGACCAAGAGACCCAGTACTTC. This encodes CSVGQDQETQYF.

This clonotype was seen a few times. The chain couples TRBV6-5 to TRBJ2-7, with D uncertain. The CDR3 extends over 15 amino acids. Germline CDR1 and CDR2: MNHEY and SVGAGI. V lost 6 bases to trimming and J lost 2 bases, with 17 bases between them. The CDR3 nucleotides read TGTGCCAGCAGCTCCCCGCAGTTACATACCTACGAGCAGTACTTC. Translating gives CASSSPQLHTYEQYF.

This clonotype came up a few times. This chain links TRBV6-1 with TRBJ2-6, with D possibly TRBD2 on 5 matching bases. The CDR3 has 15 residues. The V end lost 6 bases, the J end lost 0 bases, and 9 bases lay between the germline ends. Germline V lookup: CDR1 MNHNS, CDR2 SASEGT. CDR3 bases: TGTGCCAGCAGGAGGGAGAGCTCTGGGGCCAACGTCCTGACTTTC. Translation: CASRRESSGANVLTF.

This clonotype was recorded many times. CDR3 in amino acids: CASKFDRALTEAFF. The CDR3 DNA sequence: TGCGCCAGCAAGTTCGACAGGGCCCTCACTGAAGCTTTCTTT. V gene TRBV10-2 combines with J gene TRBJ1-1, with 7 nucleotides matching TRBD1. Trimming took 7 bases from V and 4 from J; bases not matched to a gene: 9. Germline V gives CDR1 WSHSY, CDR2 SAAADI. The CDR3 is 14 residues long.

The genes are TRBV5-6 and TRBJ2-1; 12 bases are shared with TRBD2. The CDR3 contains 14 residues. From germline, CDR1 is SGHDT and CDR2 YYEEEE. J gave up 8 bases and V 4 bases, and 4 bases lay outside the gene matches. CDR3 bases: TGTGCCAGCAGCCCGGGACTAGCGGGTTATGAGCAGTTCTTC. As protein: CASSPGLAGYEQFF.